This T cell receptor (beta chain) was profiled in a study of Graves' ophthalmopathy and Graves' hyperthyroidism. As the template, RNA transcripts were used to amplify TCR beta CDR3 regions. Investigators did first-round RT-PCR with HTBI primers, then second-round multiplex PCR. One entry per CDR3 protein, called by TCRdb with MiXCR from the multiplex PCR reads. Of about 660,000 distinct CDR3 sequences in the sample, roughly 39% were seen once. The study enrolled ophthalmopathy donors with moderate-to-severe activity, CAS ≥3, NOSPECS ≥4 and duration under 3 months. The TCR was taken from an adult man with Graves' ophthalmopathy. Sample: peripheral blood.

The CDR3 here is CASSLQGFFRETQYF. CDR3 nucleotides: TGTGCCAGCAGTTTACAGGGATTCTTCCGAGAGACCCAGTACTTC. The chain recombines TRBV12-3 or TRBV12-4 with TRBJ2-5; D possibly corresponds to TRBD1 (5 bases). The CDR3 covers 15 residues. The V end lost 2 bases, the J end lost 4 bases, and 14 bases lay between the germline ends.